These T cell receptor beta chains were read from a single sample in a study of shared clonotypes between healthy human individuals. Data came from immunoSEQ multiplex PCR; TCRdb stores just in-frame clones and leaves some out. This sample yields a few hundred thousand clones, of which roughly four fifths are seen a single time; 12% belongs to the top ten. What was sequenced was PBMCs. These receptors came from a woman in her thirties or forties in good health. Some clones in this sample may be carry-over from other donors' samples. CDR3s include the opening cysteine and the closing phenylalanine or tryptophan. The D gene is left open where the match is weak. Expanded clones get a size class; other rows say once, few or many, or leave the size out.

V	size	J	D	CDR3	DNA
TRBV6-6	.	TRBJ1-4	.	CASRGDLLNEKLFF	TGTGCCAGCAGGGGGGATCTTCTTAATGAAAAACTGTTTTTT
TRBV4-2	.	TRBJ1-5	TRBD1	CASSQDPQGAYQPQHF	TGTGCCAGCAGCCAAGATCCCCAGGGGGCGTATCAGCCCCAGCATTTT
TRBV7-9	many	TRBJ2-1	.	CASSPRGGSSYNEQFF	TGTGCCAGCAGCCCTAGAGGGGGGAGCTCCTACAATGAGCAGTTCTTC
TRBV5-3	.	TRBJ1-5	.	CARSLERRLSNQPQHF	TGTGCCAGAAGCTTGGAACGGAGGCTTAGCAATCAGCCCCAGCATTTT
TRBV18	once	TRBJ1-2	.	CASSPQGGADYGYTF	TGTGCCAGCTCACCACAAGGCGGGGCGGACTATGGCTACACCTTC
TRBV28	.	TRBJ2-7	TRBD2	CASIGSGRASPYEQYF	TGTGCCAGCATAGGTAGCGGGAGGGCGAGCCCCTACGAGCAGTACTTC
TRBV15	.	TRBJ2-1	.	CATSRIYTGAGNEQFF	TGTGCCACCAGCAGAATCTATACGGGGGCAGGCAATGAGCAGTTCTTC
TRBV5-1	once	TRBJ2-7	TRBD2	CASSSPGGYEQYF	TGCGCCAGCAGCTCGCCGGGGGGGTACGAGCAGTACTTC
TRBV6-6	.	TRBJ2-1	.	CASSAGLQYNEQFF	TGTGCCAGCAGTGCGGGACTCCAATACAATGAGCAGTTCTTC
TRBV5-4	few	TRBJ2-5	TRBD2	CASSWTSGRAVETQYF	TGTGCCAGCAGCTGGACTAGCGGGAGGGCCGTAGAGACCCAGTACTTC
TRBV28	.	TRBJ2-4	.	CASSTPGQKNIQYF	TGTGCCAGCAGCACCCCCGGACAGAAAAACATTCAGTACTTC
TRBV6-6	.	TRBJ1-5	.	CASSTSRGSNQPQHF	TGTGCCAGCAGCACATCGAGGGGTAGCAATCAGCCCCAGCATTTT
TRBV11-2	.	TRBJ1-1	.	CASSITHRVTEAFF	TGTGCCAGCAGCATAACACACAGGGTTACTGAAGCTTTCTTT
TRBV5-1	.	TRBJ2-7	TRBD1	CASSLGWDRSSSYEQYF	TGCGCCAGCAGCTTGGGTTGGGACAGGAGTTCCTCCTACGAGCAGTACTTC
TRBV7-2	.	TRBJ1-2	.	CASSLAGSGGYTF	TGTGCCAGCAGCTTAGCGGGGTCGGGTGGCTACACCTTC
TRBV7-8	.	TRBJ1-1	TRBD1	CASSRQGATEAFF	TGTGCCAGCAGCCGACAGGGGGCCACTGAAGCTTTCTTT
TRBV27	.	TRBJ2-3	.	CASSWGGTDTQYF	TGTGCCAGCAGTTGGGGCGGCACAGATACGCAGTATTTT
TRBV6-4	.	TRBJ2-2	.	CASSVQEGTGELFF	TGTGCCAGCAGTGTCCAGGAGGGCACCGGGGAGCTGTTTTTT
TRBV30	.	TRBJ2-5	.	CAWTASTETQYF	TGTGCCTGGACGGCATCTACAGAGACCCAGTACTTC
TRBV28	once	TRBJ2-2	.	CASSLYQVTGELFF	TGTGCCAGCAGTTTATATCAAGTTACCGGGGAGCTGTTTTTT
TRBV5-4	.	TRBJ2-5	TRBD2	CASSLTSGRQSETQYF	TGTGCCAGCAGCCTGACTAGCGGGAGACAATCGGAGACCCAGTACTTC
TRBV5-6	few	TRBJ2-7	TRBD1	CASSPYRGEQYF	TGTGCCAGCAGCCCGTACAGGGGGGAGCAGTACTTC
TRBV20-1	many	TRBJ2-7	.	CSAPGLSEQYF	TGCAGTGCTCCCGGACTCTCCGAGCAGTACTTC
TRBV9	.	TRBJ2-7	.	CASSVAQSSYEQYF	TGTGCCAGCAGCGTAGCACAGAGCTCCTACGAGCAGTACTTC
TRBV5-5	few	TRBJ2-1	.	CASSVGLSSYNEQFF	TGTGCCAGCAGCGTGGGACTGTCATCCTACAATGAGCAGTTCTTC
TRBV7-9	.	TRBJ2-1	TRBD2	CASSLTRAGAGEQFF	TGTGCCAGCAGCCTCACACGAGCGGGAGCCGGTGAGCAGTTCTTC
TRBV2	.	TRBJ1-5	TRBD1	CASSGTGGHQPQHF	TGTGCCAGCAGTGGGACAGGGGGACATCAGCCCCAGCATTTT
TRBV6-6	.	TRBJ2-1	TRBD2	CASSKSSGRASEQFF	TGTGCCAGCTCAAAAAGTAGCGGGAGGGCTAGTGAGCAGTTCTTC
TRBV19	.	TRBJ1-1	TRBD1	CATFGTGLDTEAFF	TGTGCCACCTTCGGGACAGGGTTGGACACTGAAGCTTTCTTT
TRBV6-1	.	TRBJ1-5	TRBD1	CASSERRTGLSVTQHF	TGTGCCAGCAGTGAACGTCGGACAGGGTTATCCGTGACCCAGCATTTT
TRBV9	.	TRBJ2-3	TRBD2	CASSPLAGGRTDTQYF	TGTGCCAGCAGCCCCCTAGCGGGAGGTCGCACAGATACGCAGTATTTT
TRBV14	few	TRBJ1-1	.	CASSHPFGRGSLTEAFF	TGTGCCAGCAGCCACCCCTTCGGCCGGGGGTCGTTAACTGAAGCTTTCTTT
TRBV7-9	.	TRBJ2-5	.	CASSLAGQRGTQYF	TGTGCCAGCAGCTTAGCGGGGCAGAGGGGGACCCAGTACTTC
TRBV4-1	.	TRBJ2-3	.	CASSSGWGTDTQYF	TGCGCCAGCAGCTCTGGGTGGGGCACAGATACGCAGTATTTT
TRBV7-2	.	TRBJ2-7	.	CASSLTGGYEQYF	TGTGCCAGCAGCTTAACCGGAGGCTACGAGCAGTACTTC
TRBV7-3	many	TRBJ2-3	.	CASSSQGTLTDTQYF	TGTGCCAGCAGCTCCCAGGGAACACTCACAGATACGCAGTATTTT
TRBV10-3	few	TRBJ2-7	.	CAISESRGDEQYF	TGTGCCATCAGTGAGTCGAGAGGGGACGAGCAGTACTTC
TRBV29-1	many	TRBJ2-7	.	CSVASGFLGLREQYF	TGCAGCGTAGCCTCAGGGTTTCTCGGGCTTAGGGAGCAGTACTTC
TRBV18	.	TRBJ2-3	.	CASSRDPGTGDTQYF	TGTGCCAGCTCCCGTGACCCAGGGACGGGAGATACGCAGTATTTT
TRBV5-1	.	TRBJ1-1	.	CASRWGDTEAFF	TGCGCCAGCAGATGGGGTGACACTGAAGCTTTCTTT
TRBV11-2	.	TRBJ1-1	.	CASSLDRAGLTEAFF	TGTGCCAGCAGCCTAGATCGGGCAGGGTTAACTGAAGCTTTCTTT
TRBV5-1	.	TRBJ2-7	.	CASSLQGGYEQYF	TGCGCCAGCAGTCTGCAGGGGGGCTACGAGCAGTACTTC
TRBV11-1	.	TRBJ2-2	.	CASSSYTGELFF	TGTGCCAGCAGCTCATACACCGGGGAGCTGTTTTTT
TRBV7-2	.	TRBJ2-7	.	CASSLATGYEQYF	TGTGCCAGCAGCTTAGCGACGGGATACGAGCAGTACTTC
TRBV28	.	TRBJ2-3	TRBD2	CASSFRTSGTDTQYF	TGTGCCAGCAGCTTCAGGACTAGCGGCACAGATACGCAGTATTTT
TRBV5-1	.	TRBJ2-1	TRBD2	CASRGTSVRNEQFF	TGCGCCAGCCGTGGGACTAGCGTCCGCAATGAGCAGTTCTTC
TRBV7-6	.	TRBJ1-2	.	CASSFLEGGYGYTF	TGTGCCAGCAGCTTCCTGGAAGGGGGCTATGGCTACACCTTC
TRBV7-3	few	TRBJ1-1	.	CASSLDGGSTEAFF	TGTGCCAGCAGCTTAGACGGGGGGAGCACTGAAGCTTTCTTT